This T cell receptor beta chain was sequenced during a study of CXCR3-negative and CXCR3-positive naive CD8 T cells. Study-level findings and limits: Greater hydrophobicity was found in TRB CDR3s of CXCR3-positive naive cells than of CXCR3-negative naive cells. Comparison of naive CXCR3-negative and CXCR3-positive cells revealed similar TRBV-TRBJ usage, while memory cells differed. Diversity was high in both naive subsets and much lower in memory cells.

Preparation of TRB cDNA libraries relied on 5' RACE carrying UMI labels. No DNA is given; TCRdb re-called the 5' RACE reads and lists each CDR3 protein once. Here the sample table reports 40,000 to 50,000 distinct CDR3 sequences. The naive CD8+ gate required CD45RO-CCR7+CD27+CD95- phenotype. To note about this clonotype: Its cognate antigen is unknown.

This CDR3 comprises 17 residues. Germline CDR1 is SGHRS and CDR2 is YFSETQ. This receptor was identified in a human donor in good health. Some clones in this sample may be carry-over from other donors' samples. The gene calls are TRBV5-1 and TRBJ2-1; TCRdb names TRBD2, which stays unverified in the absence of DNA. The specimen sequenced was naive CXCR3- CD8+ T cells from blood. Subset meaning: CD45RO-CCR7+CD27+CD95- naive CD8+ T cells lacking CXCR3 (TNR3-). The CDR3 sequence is CASMLAGVGSSYNEQFF.